The 25 T cell receptor beta chains below come from one sample, sequenced in a study of Graves' ophthalmopathy and Graves' hyperthyroidism. RNA transcripts served as template for amplifying TCR beta CDR3 sequences. HTBI-primed first-round RT-PCR preceded second-round multiplex PCR. TCRdb fed the multiplex PCR reads into MiXCR, producing one record per CDR3 protein. The sample contains over a million distinct CDR3 sequences, around a third of which appear only once. Sequenced: peripheral blood or thyroid tissue (not recorded which). These receptors all stem from an adult man with Graves' hyperthyroidism.

The DNA for the CDR3 is TGTGCTAGGAGGACAGGTTTAGGAGAGACCCAGTACTTC. It is translated as CARRTGLGETQYF. V is TRBV25-1 and J is TRBJ2-5, with 7 bases aligning to TRBD1. The CDR3 contains 13 residues. Germline V CDR1 and CDR2: MGHDK, SYGVNS.

The chain links TRBV7-9 to TRBJ2-3; D gene uncertain. The CDR3 is made up of 13 amino acids. Germline V gene data show CDR1 as SEHNR and CDR2 as FQNEAQ (reference sequence). Deletions cut 4 bases from V and 1 base from J, with 6 bases between. This CDR3 is CASSSDRTDTQYF. The CDR3 nucleotides read TGTGCCAGCAGCTCGGACCGCACAGATACGCAGTATTTT. The complete variable domain, with remaining parts taken from reference TRBV7-9 and TRBJ2-3, reads DTGVSQNPRHKITKRGQNVTFRCDPISEHNRLYWYRQTLGQGPEFLTYFQNEAQLEKSRLLSDRFSAERPKGSFSTLEIQRTEQGDSAMYLCASSSDRTDTQYFGPGTRLTVL.

This clonotype was recorded once. The rearrangement joins TRBV10-3 to TRBJ2-5, with D perhaps matching TRBD1 or TRBD2 (5 bases each). The end of the DNA aligns better with TRBJ2-7, so the J call may be wrong. The CDR3 extends over 14 amino acids. The V gene's germline CDR1 is ENHRY and CDR2 SYGVKD. DNA for the CDR3: TGTGCCATCAGTGATGTTGGGGGTTCCTACGAGCAGTACTTC. Translation gives CAISDVGGSYEQYF.

In this sample, this clonotype turned up many times. This chain uses TRBV29-1 with TRBJ1-4; 7 bases fit TRBD1. V lost 6 bases, J lost 6 bases, and 7 bases stayed unmatched. The V gene's germline CDR1 is SQVTM and CDR2 ANQGSEA. The CDR3 spans 13 residues. The CDR3 sequence: CSVSGTADEKLFF. The CDR3 DNA sequence: TGCAGCGTCTCCGGGACAGCGGATGAAAAACTGTTTTTT.

This clonotype was seen just once. The V gene is TRBV29-1, the J gene TRBJ1-4; possibly TRBD1 for D (5 bases). The ends were cut back, 1 base at V and 7 bases at J, with 13 bases in the middle. Germline V gene data show CDR1 as SQVTM and CDR2 as ANQGSEA. This CDR3 has 14 residues. The CDR3 loop is CSVEGGLSGEKLFF. Here the CDR3 DNA reads TGCAGCGTTGAAGGGGGCCTAAGCGGTGAAAAACTGTTTTTT.

At least ten counts were recorded for this clonotype. The chain employs TRBV2 and TRBJ2-6; 13 bases are a match to TRBD2. The germline V gene encodes CDR1 SNHLY and CDR2 FYNNEI. Trimming took 10 bases from V and 0 from J; bases not matched to a gene: 15. The CDR3 has 20 amino acids. The CDR3 nucleotides are TGTGCCACCTTATCACGACTAGCGGGGGGTCACAACTCTGGGGCCAACGTCCTGACTTTC. Its translation: CATLSRLAGGHNSGANVLTF.

This clonotype was detected only a few times. This chain links TRBV5-8 with TRBJ2-7; the D is unclear. V was clipped by 0 bases and J by 2 bases, with 12 bases between them. From germline, CDR1 is SGHTS and CDR2 YDEGEE. This CDR3 is built from 15 residues. The CDR3 DNA follows: TGTGCCAGCAGCTTGGCTGGCTTAATAACCTACGAGCAGTACTTC. Its protein is CASSLAGLITYEQYF. The complete variable domain, with remaining parts taken from reference TRBV5-8 and TRBJ2-7, reads EAGVTQSPTHLIKTRGQQATLRCSPISGHTSVYWYQQALGLGLQFLLWYDEGEERNRGNFPPRFSGRQFPNYSSELNVNALELEDSALYLCASSLAGLITYEQYFGPGTRLTVT.

This clonotype has only one observation. The gene calls are TRBV10-3 and TRBJ1-5; D ambiguous. The CDR3 runs to 16 residues. Germline lookup yields CDR1 ENHRY and CDR2 SYGVKD. The V and J ends lost 4 bases and 3 bases respectively, with 16 bases between them. The DNA for the CDR3 is TGTGCCATCAGTGGCGGCAGTGGCGGCGACAATCAGCCCCAGCATTTT. This sequence encodes CAISGGSGGDNQPQHF.

The chain couples TRBV5-4 to TRBJ1-1; D remains unclear. CDR1 is SGHNT, CDR2 YYREEE, per germline (reference sequence). This CDR3 has 14 residues. V was clipped by 1 base and J by 1 base, with 8 bases between them. The CDR3, as DNA: TGTGCCAGCAGCTTGCAGATGGAGAACACTGAAGCTTTCTTT. This gives the protein CASSLQMENTEAFF. Full variable domain (remainder filled in from reference TRBV5-4 and TRBJ1-1): ETGVTQSPTHLIKTRGQQVTLRCSSQSGHNTVSWYQQALGQGPQFIFQYYREEENGRGNFPPRFSGLQFPNYSSELNVNALELDDSALYLCASSLQMENTEAFFGQGTRLTVV.

The sample holds one count of this clonotype. The chain links TRBV14 to TRBJ2-5, with D tentatively TRBD1 (8 bases). With 4 bases removed from V and 4 bases from J, the gap between germline ends came to 16 bases. The CDR3 consists of 15 residues. Germline-derived CDR1 and CDR2 are SGHDN and FVKESK. The CDR3 DNA follows: TGTGCCAGCAGCCGGGGACAGGCGGGAGTAGAGACCCAGTACTTC. Amino acids: CASSRGQAGVETQYF.

The V call is TRBV25-1, the J call TRBJ2-5; 12 nucleotides match TRBD2. The CDR3 is made up of 16 amino acids. Per the germline V gene, CDR1 is MGHDK and CDR2 is SYGVNS. Unmatched junction bases numbered 7, after V lost 2 bases and J lost 6 bases. The CDR3 spells CASSERASGGAKTQYF. DNA for the CDR3: TGTGCCAGCAGTGAAAGGGCTAGCGGGGGGGCAAAGACCCAGTACTTC.

With regard to this clonotype: Possible read error: a much larger clone is one base away. The J gene is TRBJ1-1, the V gene TRBV5-1, with D possibly matching TRBD1 (6 bases). Germline loops: CDR1 SGHRS, CDR2 YFSETQ. CDR3 length: 15 residues. The V end lost 4 bases, the J end lost 7 bases, and 20 bases lay between the germline ends. The CDR3 bases are TGCGCCAGCAGCGGGGGGGCAGGCGGCCCAATTGAAGCTTTCTTT. It is translated as CASSGGAGGPIEAFF.

This clonotype has at least ten counts. This sequence joins TRBV7-9 and TRBJ1-6; D is possibly TRBD1 (5 bases). The CDR3 contains 15 residues. CDR1 and CDR2 from the germline V gene are SEHNR and FQNEAQ (reference sequence). V was cut by 4 bases and J by 10 bases, with 17 bases left in between. The CDR3 spells CASSSLLGVGSPLHF. CDR3 sequence (DNA): TGTGCCAGCAGCTCCTTATTAGGGGTCGGCTCACCCCTCCACTTT.

The V and J genes are TRBV29-1 and TRBJ2-2, with D unclear. V lost 4 bases, J lost 0 bases, and 9 bases lay in between. The germline V gene encodes CDR1 SQVTM and CDR2 ANQGSEA. This CDR3 contains 14 residues. The CDR3 loop is CSVAVRTNTGELFF. The CDR3 DNA reads as TGCAGCGTTGCTGTCAGAACGAACACCGGGGAGCTGTTTTTT.

In its sample, this clonotype was seen a few times. Likely a read error: the CDR3 ends without its conserved phenylalanine or tryptophan. The DNA is omitted, as the CDR3 cannot be located on it reliably, and the CDR3 follows TCRdb's listing. The CDR3 protein is CAISESTTTSG. The chain carries TRBV10-3 and TRBJ2-7; no DNA check was done on the table's D call, TRBD2. CDR1 is ENHRY, CDR2 SYGVKD, per germline. The CDR3 extends over 11 residues, inclusive of both ends.

With regard to this clonotype: A much larger clone differs by one base, so this may be a read error. The V call is TRBV7-9, the J call TRBJ2-7; D is perhaps TRBD1 (6 bases). The length of the CDR3 is 12 residues. CDR1 SEHNR and CDR2 FQNEAQ come from the germline V gene (reference sequence). CDR3 DNA sequence: TGTCCCAGCAGCCGGACAGTCTACGAGCAGTACTTC. It codes for CPSSRTVYEQYF.

This clonotype was counted ten times or more. V and J are TRBV10-3 and TRBJ2-7, with 8 bases fitting TRBD1. V lost 6 bases and J lost 3; bases outside the gene matches: 4. Germline CDR1 reads ENHRY; CDR2 reads SYGVKD. The CDR3 sequence is 13 residues long. The CDR3 coding sequence is TGTGCCATCAGCCGACAGGGGAGCTACGAGCAGTACTTC. Translating gives CAISRQGSYEQYF.

V gene TRBV2 combines with J gene TRBJ1-2; 7 bases are a match to TRBD1. V lost 7 bases to trimming and J lost 4 bases; unmatched junction nucleotides: 15. The CDR3 has 16 residues. CDR1 and CDR2 from the germline V gene are SNHLY and FYNNEI. The CDR3 DNA follows: TGTGCCAGCAAACCCAGGGGACAGTCATTTACCTATGGCTACACCTTC. Encoded protein: CASKPRGQSFTYGYTF. Together with reference TRBV2 and TRBJ1-2, the CDR3 gives the full variable domain: EPEVTQTPSHQVTQMGQEVILRCVPISNHLYFYWYRQILGQKVEFLVSFYNNEISEKSEIFDDQFSVERPDGSNFTLKIRSTKLEDSAMYFCASKPRGQSFTYGYTFGSGTRLTVV.

In the case of this clonotype: One junction end does not reproduce the germline sequence, and a read error may be involved. The chain uses TRBV6-5 and TRBJ2-2; D possibly matches TRBD1 or TRBD2 (6 bases each). CDR1 is MNHEY and CDR2 is SVGAGI in the germline V gene. The CDR3 length is 13 residues. The CDR3 DNA reads TGTGCCAGTACAGGGAGGAACCCCGGGGAGCTGTTTTTT. Translating it yields CASTGRNPGELFF.

This clonotype was observed many times. The gene calls are TRBV20-1 and TRBJ2-7; 11 bases agree with TRBD2. The CDR3 spans 14 residues. The germline gives CDR1 DFQATT, CDR2 SNEGSKA (reference sequence). Trimming at V came to 2 bases and at J to 4 bases, leaving 4 bases not matched to a gene. CDR3 loop: CSARLAGGIYEQYF. CDR3 in DNA: TGCAGTGCTAGATTAGCGGGAGGGATATACGAGCAGTACTTC.

This clonotype was recorded at least ten times. The chain couples TRBV10-3 to TRBJ1-4; the match to TRBD1 covers 7 bases. The germline V gene has CDR1 ENHRY and CDR2 SYGVKD. Trimming took 3 bases from V and 3 from J; bases not matched to a gene: 10. The CDR3 totals 17 residues. The CDR3 DNA sequence: TGTGCCATCAGTGACCCCTCACTCGGGACAGCTAATGAAAAACTGTTTTTT. This encodes CAISDPSLGTANEKLFF.

This clonotype was counted many times. The chain is built from TRBV20-1 and TRBJ2-5; 11 bases fit TRBD1. The J segment lost 4 bases and the V segment lost 5 bases, leaving 6 bases of the junction unmatched. This CDR3 contains 14 residues. Per germline, CDR1 DFQATT and CDR2 SNEGSKA (reference sequence). In DNA form, the CDR3 reads TGCAGTGCTGCGCGGACAGGGGGCCGAGAGACCCAGTACTTC. This encodes CSAARTGGRETQYF.

The genes are TRBV12-3 or TRBV12-4 and TRBJ1-1; D might be TRBD1 (6 bases). This CDR3 spans 14 amino acids. The V end was cut by 8 bases, the J end by 6 bases, with 19 bases between. CDR3: CASLMTGGRAEAFF. The DNA of the CDR3 is TGTGCCAGCCTAATGACAGGAGGCAGGGCTGAAGCTTTCTTT.

The chain has TRBV10-3 and TRBJ2-7; no reliable D call. The CDR3 totals 11 residues. Germline V gene lookup returns CDR1 ENHRY and CDR2 SYGVKD. V was clipped by 11 bases and J by 3 bases, with 11 bases between them. CDR3 coding DNA: TGTGCCGTCCGTAGTAACTACGAGCAGTACTTC. It encodes CAVRSNYEQYF.

The genes are TRBV2 and TRBJ2-5; either TRBD1 or TRBD2 may fit D (5 bases each). The CDR3 runs 12 residues. V shed 7 bases and J shed 4 bases, with 10 bases lying between them. Germline-derived CDR1 and CDR2 are SNHLY and FYNNEI. The CDR3 nucleotides read TGTGCCAGCACCGGGGACCGAGAGACCCAGTACTTC. Amino acid sequence: CASTGDRETQYF.